What follows describes a single T cell receptor beta chain. What it recognizes is unknown. It was with 60 Vbeta and 13 Jbeta primers that the PCR ran. Produced via immunoSEQ multiplex PCR; TCRdb's table is partial and in-frame only. The data hold around 150,000 clones, with about 80% observed a single time. This entry is derived from a study of cytomegalovirus exposure and HLA in healthy donors. The V gene lost 3 bases and the J gene lost 4 bases, with 11 bases spanning the gap. The CDR3 covers 14 residues. From germline, CDR1 is WNHNN and CDR2 SYGVQD (reference sequence). Study-level results: In a later analysis, across HLA loci, associated TCR counts were highest for DRB1, lowest for HLA-C.

The rearrangement joins TRBV10-1 to TRBJ2-3; tentative D call: TRBD2 (5 bases). Source material: PBMCs. This TCR was recovered from a female donor in good health and CMV-seronegative. CDR3 nucleotides: TGCGCCAGCAGTGATAGCGCGGTAGCAGATACGCAGTATTTT. It yields the protein CASSDSAVADTQYF.